This TCR beta chain was captured by sequencing in a study of CD8 T cells in Susac syndrome (dated by TCRdb to the late 2010s). Some background on the complete study: Of the Susac syndrome patients who were sequenced, roughly 8 were in clinical remission while six had clinically active disease. Clonality of the CD8+ T cell repertoire was compared between around 13 healthy donors, about 14 Susac syndrome patients and around 15 multiple sclerosis patients. At blood withdrawal, Susac syndrome patients were therapy-naive, treated with corticosteroids (with IVIg additionally given to some), or treated with IVIg alone. The study used repertoire sequencing to test whether antigen drove CD8+ T cell activation and differentiation in Susac syndrome. Study-level results and caveats: Under 20 and five Susac-specific public clones were found in the total CD8+ and CD8+ TEMRA repertoires, respectively. The number of individuals in the TCR sequencing and HLA analysis was recognized as being relatively small. Clonal expansion was seen in Susac syndrome CD8+ repertoires, peaking in CD8+ TEMRA cells and being greater in clinically active patients than in remitting ones.

Taken from the germline V gene (reference sequence), the CDR1 and CDR2 loops are SGHNT and YYREEE. Counted from cysteine to phenylalanine, this CDR3 has 13 amino acids. This entry keeps only the CDR3 DNA: 39 bases, framed from base 1. The germline V and J ends show losses of 7 bases and 3 bases respectively, and no gene match explains 4 bases of the junction. As regards this clonotype: Its antigen specificity is not known. Base qualities are not provided; no much larger clone lies one nucleotide away.

High-throughput TCR beta sequencing profiled peripheral blood CD8+ and CD4+ T cells from healthy donors, Susac syndrome patients and multiple sclerosis patients. Susac syndrome patients met recently defined diagnostic criteria for definite or probable disease. CD8+ TEMRA cells were enriched by FACS, while bulk CD8+ and CD4+ T cells were purified by magnetic negative isolation. Blood was drawn into EDTA tubes, processed within 24 hours, and PBMCs were isolated by density gradient centrifugation. PBMCs intended for TCR sequencing were cryopreserved in liquid nitrogen and thawed later in a water bath at 37 degrees C. The sorted or isolated CD4+, CD8+ and CD8+ TEMRA cells reached a purity of at least 90%. RNA was extracted with the RNeasy kit and about 0.5 to 1 ug was reverse transcribed using random hexamers. The immunoSEQ multiplex PCR assay, covering 54 Vbeta and 13 Jbeta segments, was used to amplify TCR beta CDR3 regions. To correct PCR amplification bias, a synthetic template baseline was used for both primer optimization and computational correction. In the paper's pipeline: Reads were assigned to V, D and J genes according to IMGT and analyzed in immunoSEQ Analyzer, with only productive sequences retained. Clonality was computed as one minus Shannon entropy normalized by log2 of the number of productive unique sequences. For each patient and control, public and private clones were evaluated among the 100 most prevalent clones. Clones were defined as Susac-specific if absent from the healthy and MS cohorts, from approximately 1,100 published viral clones and from other ImmuneACCESS disease sequences. TCRdb itself trimmed the public reads at Q25 with fastp, ran MiXCR and retained productive beta chains. One record per CDR3 amino acid sequence lists the most common genes and DNA. TCRdb, not the original authors, processed these V and J calls. The sample data list about 80,000 distinct CDR3 sequences, and 94% of these were observed just once. The ten largest make up about 0.99% of the sample.

The receptor was isolated from a human donor with Susac syndrome. The V and J segments used are TRBV5-4 and TRBJ2-3, with 8 middle bases fitting TRBD1. The sample consisted of CD8+ T cells from PBMCs. The bases read TGTGCCAGCCACAGGGGGAGGACAGATACGCAGTATTTT. Its amino acids are CASHRGRTDTQYF.